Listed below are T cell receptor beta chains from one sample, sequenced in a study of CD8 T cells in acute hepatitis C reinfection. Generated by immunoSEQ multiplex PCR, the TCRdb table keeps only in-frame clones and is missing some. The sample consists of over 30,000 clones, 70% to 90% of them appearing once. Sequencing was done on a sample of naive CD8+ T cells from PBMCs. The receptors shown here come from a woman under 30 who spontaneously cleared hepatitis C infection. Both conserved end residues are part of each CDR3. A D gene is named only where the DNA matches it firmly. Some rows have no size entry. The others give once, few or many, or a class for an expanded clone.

CASRGPGPMEQYF TGTGCCAGCAGAGGGCCGGGTCCCATGGAGCAGTACTTC TRBJ2-7 . . TRBV6-5
CSAGQGGTEAFF TGCAGCGCAGGACAGGGGGGAACTGAAGCTTTCTTT TRBJ1-1 . TRBD1 TRBV29-1
CASSFKGGGELFF TGTGCCAGCAGTTTTAAGGGGGGCGGGGAGCTGTTTTTT TRBJ2-2 . . TRBV27
CASSEAGDVYEQYF TGTGCCAGCAGTGAAGCGGGGGACGTCTACGAGCAGTACTTC TRBJ2-7 . . TRBV6-1
CASSPRHSGQQYQETQYF TGTGCCAGCAGCCCCCGCCACTCTGGACAGCAGTACCAAGAGACCCAGTACTTC TRBJ2-5 . . TRBV5-5
CASSLGLDYEQYF TGTGCCAGCAGTTTAGGTCTCGACTACGAGCAGTACTTC TRBJ2-7 . . TRBV27
CASSFDRAWNPEAFF TGTGCCAGCAGCTTCGACCGCGCCTGGAACCCCGAAGCTTTCTTT TRBJ1-1 few . TRBV5-5
CASFPTGEIYTEAFF TGTGCCAGTTTTCCGACAGGGGAAATCTACACTGAAGCTTTCTTT TRBJ1-1 few TRBD1 TRBV27
CSVPDRGYGYTF TGCAGCGTCCCGGACAGGGGGTATGGCTACACCTTC TRBJ1-2 . TRBD1 TRBV29-1
CSVVGLLHPAQPTTDTQYF TGCAGCGTTGTGGGACTCCTCCATCCCGCCCAACCCACCACAGATACGCAGTATTTT TRBJ2-3 . . TRBV29-1
CASSVRDMNTEAFF TGCGCCAGCAGCGTCCGGGACATGAACACTGAAGCTTTCTTT TRBJ1-1 few . TRBV5-1
CSVEVSVPNYGYTF TGCAGCGTTGAAGTTTCTGTGCCTAACTATGGCTACACCTTC TRBJ1-2 . . TRBV29-1
CASSITLLDTDTQYF TGTGCCAGTAGTATTACCCTACTAGACACAGATACGCAGTATTTT TRBJ2-3 . . TRBV19
CASSLSSLDEKLFF TGTGCCAGCAGTTTGTCCTCCCTGGATGAAAAACTGTTTTTT TRBJ1-4 . . TRBV6-5
CASSVGSAGNTEAFF TGTGCCAGCAGCGTAGGGAGTGCGGGGAACACTGAAGCTTTCTTT TRBJ1-1 few . TRBV9
CASSTGGVFLYGYTF TGTGCCAGCAGTACAGGGGGCGTTTTTCTCTATGGCTACACCTTC TRBJ1-2 . TRBD1 TRBV27
CASSSEYNEQFF TGTGCCAGCAGCTCGGAGTACAATGAGCAGTTCTTC TRBJ2-1 . . TRBV7-2
CASSQVRTVEQYF TGTGCCAGCAGCCAAGTCCGTACGGTGGAGCAGTACTTC TRBJ2-7 . . TRBV14
CASSPQAERYNEQFF TGTGCCAGTAGTCCGCAAGCGGAGAGGTACAATGAGCAGTTCTTC TRBJ2-1 . . TRBV19
CASSAGQAYEQYF TGTGCCAGCAGCGCGGGACAGGCCTACGAGCAGTACTTC TRBJ2-7 . TRBD1 TRBV9
CASSQDGYEQYF TGTGCCAGCAGCCAGGACGGCTACGAGCAGTACTTC TRBJ2-7 once . TRBV27
CASSPPGDIQYF TGTGCCAGCAGCCCACCTGGGGACATTCAGTACTTC TRBJ2-4 . . TRBV7-9
CASSVRPWLPQHF TGTGCCAGCAGTGTACGGCCTTGGCTGCCCCAGCATTTT TRBJ1-5 . . TRBV6-4
CASSEGQQETQYF TGTGCCAGCAGCGAGGGACAGCAAGAGACCCAGTACTTC TRBJ2-5 . TRBD1 TRBV13
CASSPGQGLWGYTF TGTGCCAGCAGTCCCGGACAGGGTTTGTGGGGCTACACCTTC TRBJ1-2 . TRBD1 TRBV27